This record looks at one TCR beta chain sequence and its context. Antigen unknown. The data derive from a study of T cell responses to AZD1222 COVID-19 vaccine. The method was immunoSEQ multiplex PCR; TCRdb's version includes in-frame clones alone and lacks a portion of them. The table records roughly 150,000 clones, more than 85% of them present only once. The germline V gene has CDR1 LNHDA and CDR2 SQIVND (reference sequence). V lost 3 bases and J lost 3; bases outside the gene matches: 0. The CDR3 is made up of 13 amino acids. Study conclusions and caveats: Unmutated regions of variants are reportedly targeted by nearly half of spike-specific TCRs.

The material sequenced was peripheral blood, taken 28 days after the second AZD1222 dose. The source is an adult who received the AZD1222 COVID-19 vaccine. The chain employs TRBV19 and TRBJ2-7; TRBD1 aligns across 9 bases. The chain's CDR3 is CASSMGQGYEQYF. DNA of the CDR3: TGTGCCAGTAGTATGGGACAGGGCTACGAGCAGTACTTC.